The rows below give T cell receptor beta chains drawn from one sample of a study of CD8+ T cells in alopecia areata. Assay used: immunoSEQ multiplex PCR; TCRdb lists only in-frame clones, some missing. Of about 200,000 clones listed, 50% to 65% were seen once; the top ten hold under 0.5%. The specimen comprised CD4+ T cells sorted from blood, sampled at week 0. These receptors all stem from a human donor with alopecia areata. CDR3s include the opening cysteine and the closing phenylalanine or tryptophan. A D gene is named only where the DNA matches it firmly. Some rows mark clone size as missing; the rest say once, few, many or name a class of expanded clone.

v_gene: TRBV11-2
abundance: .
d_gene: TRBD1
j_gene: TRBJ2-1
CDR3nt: TGTGCCAGCAGCTTAGGGGCAGGGGGTTACAATGAGCAGTTCTTC
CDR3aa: CASSLGAGGYNEQFF

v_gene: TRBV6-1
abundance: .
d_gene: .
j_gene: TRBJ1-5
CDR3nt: TGTGCCAGCAGTCCCACCTTTGGGGGTCAGCCCCAGCATTTT
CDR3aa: CASSPTFGGQPQHF

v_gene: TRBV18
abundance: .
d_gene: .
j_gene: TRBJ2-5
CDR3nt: TGTGCCAGCTCACCCCCGGGGATAGCGAAGGAGACCCAGTACTTC
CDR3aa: CASSPPGIAKETQYF

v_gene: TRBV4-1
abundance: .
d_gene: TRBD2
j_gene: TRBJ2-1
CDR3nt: TGCGCCAGCAGCCCACTAGCGGTGACCTACAATGAGCAGTTCTTC
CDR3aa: CASSPLAVTYNEQFF

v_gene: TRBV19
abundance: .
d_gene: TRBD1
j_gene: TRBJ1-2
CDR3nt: TGTGCCAGTAGTATCCAGACAGGGGGCAACTACTATGGCTACACCTTC
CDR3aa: CASSIQTGGNYYGYTF

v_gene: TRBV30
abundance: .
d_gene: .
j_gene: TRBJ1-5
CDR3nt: TGTGCCTGGAGTGTACATAGCAATCAGCCCCAGCATTTT
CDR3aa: CAWSVHSNQPQHF

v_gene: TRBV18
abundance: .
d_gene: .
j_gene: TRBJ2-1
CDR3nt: TGTGCCAGCTCACCTATCGGACAGCCTAATGAGCAGTTCTTC
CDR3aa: CASSPIGQPNEQFF

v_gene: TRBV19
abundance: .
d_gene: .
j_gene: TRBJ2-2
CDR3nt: TGTGCCAGTAGCATTCCGGGACAAAACACCGGGGAGCTGTTTTTT
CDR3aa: CASSIPGQNTGELFF

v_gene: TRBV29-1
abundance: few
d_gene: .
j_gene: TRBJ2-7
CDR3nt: TGCAGCGTCGCCGACAGGAACCCTCTATCCGAGCAGTACTTC
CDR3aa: CSVADRNPLSEQYF

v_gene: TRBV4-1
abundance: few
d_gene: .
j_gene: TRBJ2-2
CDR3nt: TGCGCCAGCAGCCAAGGGGGACTTACAGGGGCCGGGGAGCTGTTTTTT
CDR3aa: CASSQGGLTGAGELFF

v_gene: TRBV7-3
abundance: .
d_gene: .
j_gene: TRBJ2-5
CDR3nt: TGTGCCAGCAGCTTTGGCAGCAAAGAGACCCAGTACTTC
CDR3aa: CASSFGSKETQYF

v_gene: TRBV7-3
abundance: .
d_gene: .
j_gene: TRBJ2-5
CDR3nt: TGTGCCAGCAGCTTAGTGGGCGGGGAACAAGAGACCCAGTACTTC
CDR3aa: CASSLVGGEQETQYF

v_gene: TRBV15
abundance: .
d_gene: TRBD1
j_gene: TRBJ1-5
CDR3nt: TGTGCCACCAAGACAGGGATAGATCAGCCCCAGCATTTT
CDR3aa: CATKTGIDQPQHF

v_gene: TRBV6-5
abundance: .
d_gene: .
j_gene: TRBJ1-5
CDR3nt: TGTGCCAGCAGTTACGCGGGTGGGCAGCCCCAGCATTTT
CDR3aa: CASSYAGGQPQHF

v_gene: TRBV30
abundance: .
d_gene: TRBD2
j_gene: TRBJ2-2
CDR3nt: TGTGCCTGGACCTCTTTAGCGGGAGGGTCGACCAACACCGGGGAGCTGTTTTTT
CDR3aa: CAWTSLAGGSTNTGELFF

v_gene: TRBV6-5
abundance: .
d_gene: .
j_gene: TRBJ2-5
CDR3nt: TGTGCCAGCAGTTACATGGCAGACCAAGAGACCCAGTACTTC
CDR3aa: CASSYMADQETQYF

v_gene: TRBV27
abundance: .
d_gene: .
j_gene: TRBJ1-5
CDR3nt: TGTGCCAGCGGGCGGGATAGCAATCAGCCCCAGCATTTT
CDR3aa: CASGRDSNQPQHF

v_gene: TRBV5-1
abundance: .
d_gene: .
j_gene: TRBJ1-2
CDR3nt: TGCGCCAGCAGCTTGGGGTCTAAGGGATCGGGTAGTGGTGGCTACACCTTC
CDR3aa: CASSLGSKGSGSGGYTF

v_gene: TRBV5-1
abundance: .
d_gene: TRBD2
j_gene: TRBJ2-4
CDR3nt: TGCGCCAGCAGCTATGGGACTAGTGGGTATAGCATTCAGTACTTC
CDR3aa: CASSYGTSGYSIQYF

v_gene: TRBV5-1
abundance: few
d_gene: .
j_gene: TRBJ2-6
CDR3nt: TGCGCCAGCAGCCTACCTAGCTCTGGGGCCAACGTCCTGACTTTC
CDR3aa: CASSLPSSGANVLTF

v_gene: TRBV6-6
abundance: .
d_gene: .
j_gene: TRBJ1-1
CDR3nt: TGTGCCAGCATGAGAGCGAACACTGAAGCTTTCTTT
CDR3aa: CASMRANTEAFF

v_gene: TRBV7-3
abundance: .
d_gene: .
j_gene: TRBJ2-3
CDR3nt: TGTGCCAGCAGCTTACTGACTGCTAGCACAGATACGCAGTATTTT
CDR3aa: CASSLLTASTDTQYF

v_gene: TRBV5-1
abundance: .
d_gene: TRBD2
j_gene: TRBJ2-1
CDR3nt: TGCGCCAGCAGCTTGGCCGGCGGGATAGCGGGGAACAATGAGCAGTTCTTC
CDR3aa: CASSLAGGIAGNNEQFF

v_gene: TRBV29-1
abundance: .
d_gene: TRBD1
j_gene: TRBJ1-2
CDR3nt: TGCAGCGTCCCGGACAGGGTGGAAGGCTATGGCTACACCTTC
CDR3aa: CSVPDRVEGYGYTF

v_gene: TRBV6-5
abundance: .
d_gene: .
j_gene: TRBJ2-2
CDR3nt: TGTGCCAGCAGTACAAACAGGGTCACCGGGGAGCTGTTTTTT
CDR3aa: CASSTNRVTGELFF

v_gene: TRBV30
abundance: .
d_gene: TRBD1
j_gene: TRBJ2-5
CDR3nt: TGTGCCCGGTCCCGGGGACAGGGGGAGACCCAGTACTTC
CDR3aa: CARSRGQGETQYF

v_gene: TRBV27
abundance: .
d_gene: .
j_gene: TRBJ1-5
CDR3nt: TGTGCCAGCAGTTTGTTCGGGGGGAATCAGCCCCAGCATTTT
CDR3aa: CASSLFGGNQPQHF

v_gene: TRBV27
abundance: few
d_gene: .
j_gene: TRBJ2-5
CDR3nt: TGTGCCAGCAGTTTGGTAAAAGGAGAGACCCAGTACTTC
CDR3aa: CASSLVKGETQYF

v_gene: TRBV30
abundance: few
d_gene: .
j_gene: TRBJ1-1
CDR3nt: TGTGCCTGGAGTTCCTTGCAACAGGAGGACACTGAAGCTTTCTTT
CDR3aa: CAWSSLQQEDTEAFF

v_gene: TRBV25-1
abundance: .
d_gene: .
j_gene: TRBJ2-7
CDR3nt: TGTGCCAGCAGTCCCTTGGGGATTTTAAGCGAGCAGTACTTC
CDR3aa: CASSPLGILSEQYF

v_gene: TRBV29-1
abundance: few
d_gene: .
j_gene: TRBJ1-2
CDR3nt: TGCAGCGTTGAGGGGGGAGGGTGGAACTATGGCTACACCTTC
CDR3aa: CSVEGGGWNYGYTF

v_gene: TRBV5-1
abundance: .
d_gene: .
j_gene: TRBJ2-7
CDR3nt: TGCGCCAGCAGCTTGCTGGGCACCTCCTACGAGCAGTACTTC
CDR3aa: CASSLLGTSYEQYF

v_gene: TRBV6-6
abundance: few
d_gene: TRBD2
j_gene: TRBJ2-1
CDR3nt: TGTGCCAGCAGCCTAGCGGGGACCTACAATGAGCAGTTCTTC
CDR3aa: CASSLAGTYNEQFF

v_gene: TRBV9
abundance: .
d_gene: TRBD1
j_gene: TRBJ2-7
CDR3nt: TGTGCCAGCAGCGTAGGGACAGGGCGCTACGAGCAGTACTTC
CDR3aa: CASSVGTGRYEQYF

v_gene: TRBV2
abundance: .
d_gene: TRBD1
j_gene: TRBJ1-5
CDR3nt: TGTGCCAGCACCCAAAGGGGGCAGGGGGCAGGGCAGCCCCAGCATTTT
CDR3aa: CASTQRGQGAGQPQHF

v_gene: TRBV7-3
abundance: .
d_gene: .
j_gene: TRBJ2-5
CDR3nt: TGTGCCAGCAGTTCTACCGGACCAGGGGAGACCCAGTACTTC
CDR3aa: CASSSTGPGETQYF

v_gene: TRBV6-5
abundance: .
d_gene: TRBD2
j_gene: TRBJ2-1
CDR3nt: TGTGCCAGCAGTTTTGGGCGGGAGGTTAACAATGAGCAGTTCTTC
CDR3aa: CASSFGREVNNEQFF

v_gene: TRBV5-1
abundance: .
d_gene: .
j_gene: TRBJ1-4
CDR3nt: TGCGCCAGCAGCTTGGCAGGCCGGGGACAAGAAAAACTGTTTTTT
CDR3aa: CASSLAGRGQEKLFF

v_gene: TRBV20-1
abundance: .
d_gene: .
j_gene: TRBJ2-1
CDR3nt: TGCATGGGCGTTGTGGGCAATGAGCAGTTCTTC
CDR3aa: CMGVVGNEQFF

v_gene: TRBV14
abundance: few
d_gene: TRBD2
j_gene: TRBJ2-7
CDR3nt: TGTGCCAGCAGTTCGACTTTGGGGGGGACCTACGAGCAGTACTTC
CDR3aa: CASSSTLGGTYEQYF

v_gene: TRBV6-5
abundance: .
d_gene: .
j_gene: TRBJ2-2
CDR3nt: TGTGCCAGCAGATACCCCGGGACCGGGGAGCTGTTTTTT
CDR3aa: CASRYPGTGELFF

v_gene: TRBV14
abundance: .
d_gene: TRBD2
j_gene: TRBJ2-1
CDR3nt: TGTGCCAGCAGCCAAGGCGGGGGGTTCTACAATGAGCAGTTCTTC
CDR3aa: CASSQGGGFYNEQFF

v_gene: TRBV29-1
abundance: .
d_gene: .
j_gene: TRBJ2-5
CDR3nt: TGCAGCGTTGAAGACTCTCCTTTCCCTGGGAGGGAGACCCAGTACTTC
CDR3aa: CSVEDSPFPGRETQYF

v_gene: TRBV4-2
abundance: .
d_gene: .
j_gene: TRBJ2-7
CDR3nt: TGTGCCAGCAGCCAAGGGACGAACGTCTACGAGCAGTACTTC
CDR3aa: CASSQGTNVYEQYF

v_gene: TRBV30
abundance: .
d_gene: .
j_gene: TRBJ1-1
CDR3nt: TGTGCCTGGAGCCGGGATGGGGTCTCTAACACTGAAGCTTTCTTT
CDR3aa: CAWSRDGVSNTEAFF

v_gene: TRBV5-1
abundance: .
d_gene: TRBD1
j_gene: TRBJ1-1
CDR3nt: TGCGCCAGCAGCTTGTCGTCAGGGGGTAACACTGAAGCTTTCTTT
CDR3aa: CASSLSSGGNTEAFF

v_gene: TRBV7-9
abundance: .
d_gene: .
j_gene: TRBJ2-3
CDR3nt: TGTGCCAGCAGCTCACTGGTTCCTGATACGCAGTATTTT
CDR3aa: CASSSLVPDTQYF

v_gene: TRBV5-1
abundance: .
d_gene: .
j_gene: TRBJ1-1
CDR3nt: TGCGCCAGCAGCTTGCCGAGGATAGGGAACACTGAAGCTTTCTTT
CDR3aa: CASSLPRIGNTEAFF

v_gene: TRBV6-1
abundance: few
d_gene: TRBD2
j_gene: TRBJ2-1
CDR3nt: TGTGCCAGCACTACACTAGCGGGGGGGCCTAATGAGCAGTTCTTC
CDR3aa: CASTTLAGGPNEQFF

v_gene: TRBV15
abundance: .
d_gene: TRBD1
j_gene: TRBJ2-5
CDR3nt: TGTGCCACCAGCAGAGATTGGGTGAAGACAGGGTTTCATCAGGGTGAGACCCAGTACTTC
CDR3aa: CATSRDWVKTGFHQGETQYF

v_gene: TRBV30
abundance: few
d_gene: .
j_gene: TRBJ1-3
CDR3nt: TGTGCCTGGAGAGCTGGGGCTAACACCATATATTTT
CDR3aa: CAWRAGANTIYF

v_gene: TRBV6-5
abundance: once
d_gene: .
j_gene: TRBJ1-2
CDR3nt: TGTGCCAGCAGTCGCAATAGGGGATATGGCTACACCTTC
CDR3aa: CASSRNRGYGYTF

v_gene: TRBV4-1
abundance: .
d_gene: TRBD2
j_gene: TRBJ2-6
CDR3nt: TGCGCCAGCAGCCAAGAAGCGGGAAGTGGGGCCAACGTCCTGACTTTC
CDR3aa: CASSQEAGSGANVLTF

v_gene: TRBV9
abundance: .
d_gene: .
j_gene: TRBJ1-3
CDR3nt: TGTGCCAGCAGCCGGTTGGGAGGGCTGACTGGAAACACCATATATTTT
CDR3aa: CASSRLGGLTGNTIYF

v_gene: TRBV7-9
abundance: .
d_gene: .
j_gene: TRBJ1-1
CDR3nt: TGTGCCAGCAGCCCCAACGTCCTCACTGAAGCTTTCTTT
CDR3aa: CASSPNVLTEAFF

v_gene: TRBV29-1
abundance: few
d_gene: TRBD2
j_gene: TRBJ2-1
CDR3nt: TGCAGCGTTGATGGAGGAGCGGGGGGATGGAATGAGCAGTTCTTC
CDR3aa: CSVDGGAGGWNEQFF

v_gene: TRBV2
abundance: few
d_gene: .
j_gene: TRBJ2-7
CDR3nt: TGTGCCAGCAGTGACTACGAGCAGTACTTC
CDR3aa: CASSDYEQYF

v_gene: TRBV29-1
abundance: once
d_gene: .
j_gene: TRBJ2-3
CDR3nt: TGCAGCGTTGATTGGGGTAATACAGATACGCAGTATTTT
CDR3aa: CSVDWGNTDTQYF

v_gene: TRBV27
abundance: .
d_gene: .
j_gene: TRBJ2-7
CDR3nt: TGTGCCAGCCACGGGACTTCCTACGAGCAGTACTTC
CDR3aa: CASHGTSYEQYF